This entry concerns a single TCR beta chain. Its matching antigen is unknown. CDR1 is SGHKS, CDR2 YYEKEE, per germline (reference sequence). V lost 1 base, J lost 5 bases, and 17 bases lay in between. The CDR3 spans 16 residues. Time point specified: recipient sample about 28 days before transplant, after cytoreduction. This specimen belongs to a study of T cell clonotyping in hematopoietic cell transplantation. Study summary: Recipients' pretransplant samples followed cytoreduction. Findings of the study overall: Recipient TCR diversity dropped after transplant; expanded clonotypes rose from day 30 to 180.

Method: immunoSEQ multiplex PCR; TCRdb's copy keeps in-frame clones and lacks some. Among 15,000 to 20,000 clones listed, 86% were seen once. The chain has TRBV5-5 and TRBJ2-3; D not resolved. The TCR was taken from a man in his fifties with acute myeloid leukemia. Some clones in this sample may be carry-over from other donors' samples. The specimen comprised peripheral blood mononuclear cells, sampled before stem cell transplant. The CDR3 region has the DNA TGTGCCAGCAGCTTGTATAACGAACCGTATGGAGATACGCAGTATTTT. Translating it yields CASSLYNEPYGDTQYF.